This passage covers 11 T cell receptor beta chains from one sample sequenced in a study of blood T cell repertoires in COVID-19. The table came from immunoSEQ multiplex PCR; TCRdb's copy has only in-frame clones and leaves some out. The sample yields about 100,000 clones, 71% seen once. The sample comprised peripheral blood. The receptors come from a woman in her thirties or forties with acute or convalescent COVID-19.

The CDR3 protein is CASSGGPQGNEQFF. The CDR3 nucleotides are TGTGCCAGCAGCGGCGGACCTCAGGGGAATGAGCAGTTCTTC. The chain uses TRBV5-6 and TRBJ2-1, with D possibly TRBD1 on 6 matching bases. Germline assignment: CDR1 SGHDT and CDR2 YYEEEE. With 4 bases removed from V and 7 bases from J, the gap between germline ends came to 15 bases. The CDR3 consists of 14 residues. The full variable domain, completed using reference TRBV5-6 and TRBJ2-1, is DAGVTQSPTHLIKTRGQQVTLRCSPKSGHDTVSWYQQALGQGPQFIFQYYEEEERQRGNFPDRFSGHQFPNYSSELNVNALLLGDSALYLCASSGGPQGNEQFFGPGTRLTVL.

V is TRBV14 and J is TRBJ1-1, with 7 bases aligning to TRBD1. Germline lookup yields CDR1 SGHDN and CDR2 FVKESK. V shed 9 bases, J shed 5 bases, and the junction held 9 bases outside the gene matches. The CDR3 length is 13 residues. The CDR3: CASIRQGRTEAFF. CDR3 nucleotide sequence: TGTGCCAGTATCCGACAGGGCAGAACTGAAGCTTTCTTT.

The J gene is TRBJ2-1, the V gene TRBV28; 7 positions agree with TRBD2. CDR3 length: 14 amino acids. The V gene end was trimmed by 2 bases and the J gene end by 10 bases; junction bases not matched to a gene: 8. CDR1 is MDHEN and CDR2 is SYDVKM in the germline V gene. CDR3 amino acids: CASSLVGGGREQFF. The CDR3 coding sequence is TGTGCCAGCAGTTTAGTTGGGGGGGGTAGGGAGCAGTTCTTC.

The V and J genes are TRBV7-2 and TRBJ2-3; 7 bases align to TRBD1. The ends lost 5 bases at V and 0 bases at J; junction bases unmatched: 8. Germline assignment: CDR1 SGHTA and CDR2 FQGNSA. The CDR3 covers 16 residues. The CDR3: CASSHDRESSTDTQYF. In DNA form, the CDR3 reads TGTGCCAGCAGCCATGACAGGGAGAGTAGCACAGATACGCAGTATTTT.

V gene TRBV6-5 combines with J gene TRBJ1-5, with D possibly being TRBD1 (6 bases). Between the trimmed V and J ends, which lost 6 bases and 2 bases, there was a span of 8 bases. CDR1 and CDR2 (germline): MNHEY, SVGAGI. The CDR3 covers 13 residues. CDR3 DNA sequence: TGTGCCAGCAGGGGACACGGCAATCAGCCCCAGCATTTT. This sequence encodes CASRGHGNQPQHF.

This clone was detected only a few times. The chain recombines TRBV5-5 with TRBJ2-1, with D maybe TRBD1 (6 bases). Germline V CDR1 and CDR2: SGHKS, YYEKEE (reference sequence). Trimming pared 0 bases from V and 4 bases from J, leaving 11 bases between. This CDR3 comprises 15 residues. Here the CDR3 reads CASSLAQGMYNEQFF. The CDR3 nucleotides read TGTGCCAGCAGCTTGGCCCAGGGGATGTACAATGAGCAGTTCTTC.

The chain's CDR3 is CASKGAGGNQPQHF. Written as DNA, the CDR3 is TGTGCCAGCAAGGGCGCCGGGGGCAATCAGCCCCAGCATTTT. This chain uses TRBV6-5 with TRBJ1-5; D ambiguous. Trimming stripped 7 bases from V and 2 bases from J, with 12 bases between. The CDR3 has 14 amino acids. CDR1 MNHEY and CDR2 SVGAGI come from the germline V gene.

The CDR3 reads CASSVRLASQETQYF. The CDR3 DNA reads TGTGCCAGCAGCGTTAGACTAGCCTCACAAGAGACCCAGTACTTC. The chain links TRBV7-9 to TRBJ2-5, with TRBD2 matching over 7 bases. The J segment lost 2 bases and the V segment lost 5 bases, leaving 8 bases of the junction unmatched. Germline V CDR1 and CDR2: SEHNR, FQNEAQ (reference sequence). This CDR3 has 15 amino acids.

The V call is TRBV12-3 or TRBV12-4, the J call TRBJ1-6; 7 nucleotides agree with TRBD1. CDR3 length: 13 amino acids. With V trimmed by 5 bases and J by 15 bases, 10 bases remained unmatched. The CDR3 nucleotides are TGTGCCAGCAGTAACCGGGACAGCGGTAACCTCCACTTT. The encoded protein is CASSNRDSGNLHF.

This chain joins TRBV6-6 and TRBJ1-6; D call uncertain. From germline, CDR1 is MNHNY and CDR2 SVGAGI (reference sequence). V dropped 9 bases and J dropped 0 bases, with 6 bases sitting between them. The CDR3 runs to 13 residues. In DNA, the CDR3 is TGTGCCAGTTCGAGCTCCTATAATTCACCCCTCCACTTT. It yields the protein CASSSSYNSPLHF.

This chain joins TRBV7-3 and TRBJ1-2; 11 bases agree with TRBD1. CDR3 length: 16 amino acids. Germline CDR1 is SGHTA and CDR2 is FQGTGA. Trimming removed 6 bases from V and 2 bases from J; junction bases left unmatched: 8. CDR3: CASSSGQGGPNYGYTF. CDR3 bases: TGTGCCAGCAGTTCGGGACAGGGGGGCCCGAACTATGGCTACACCTTC.